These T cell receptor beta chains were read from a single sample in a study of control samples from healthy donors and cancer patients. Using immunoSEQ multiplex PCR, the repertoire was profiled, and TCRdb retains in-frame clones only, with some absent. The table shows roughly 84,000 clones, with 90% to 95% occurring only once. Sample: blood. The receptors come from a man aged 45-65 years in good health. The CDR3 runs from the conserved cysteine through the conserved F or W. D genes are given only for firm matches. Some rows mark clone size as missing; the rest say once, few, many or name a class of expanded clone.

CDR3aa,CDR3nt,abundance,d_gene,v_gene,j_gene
CASSIRQNSNQPQHF,TGTGCCAGCAGCATTCGACAGAATAGCAATCAGCCCCAGCATTTT,NA,NA,TRBV5-8,TRBJ1-5
CATSRVVSPWPLHF,TGTGCCACCAGCAGAGTTGTCAGTCCATGGCCCCTCCACTTT,NA,NA,TRBV15,TRBJ1-6
CASSQDAGSYNEQFF,TGTGCCAGCAGCCAAGATGCAGGCTCCTACAATGAGCAGTTCTTC,NA,NA,TRBV3-1/TRBV3-2,TRBJ2-1
CASSQASGRSNEQFF,TGTGCCAGCAGCCAAGCCAGCGGGCGGTCGAATGAGCAGTTCTTC,NA,NA,TRBV14,TRBJ2-1
CASSHRGTYNEQFF,TGTGCCAGCTCCCATCGGGGTACCTACAATGAGCAGTTCTTC,NA,NA,TRBV3-1/TRBV3-2,TRBJ2-1
CASRGGTNEQFF,TGTGCCAGTAGAGGCGGAACCAATGAGCAGTTCTTC,NA,NA,TRBV19,TRBJ2-1
CASSLSTGNLDSNQPQHF,TGTGCCAGCAGCTTATCTACAGGGAATCTCGATAGCAATCAGCCCCAGCATTTT,NA,NA,TRBV7-9,TRBJ1-5
CASSEVTEGNSPLHF,TGTGCCAGCAGTGAGGTGACAGAAGGGAATTCACCCCTCCACTTT,NA,NA,TRBV6-1,TRBJ1-6
CASSPGRGSTDTQYF,TGCGCCAGCAGTCCGGGGCGGGGGTCTACAGATACGCAGTATTTT,once,TRBD2,TRBV5-1,TRBJ2-3
CASSQGAPGVETQYF,TGTGCCAGCAGCCAAGGGGCACCGGGGGTAGAGACCCAGTACTTC,NA,NA,TRBV3-1/TRBV3-2,TRBJ2-5
CASRSRGGGEPQHF,TGTGCCAGTAGGAGTCGAGGGGGAGGCGAGCCCCAGCATTTT,NA,NA,TRBV19,TRBJ1-5
CASSSGALSYNEQFF,TGTGCCAGCAGCTCCGGGGCCCTCTCCTACAATGAGCAGTTCTTC,NA,NA,TRBV6-2/TRBV6-3,TRBJ2-1
CASSYLRGAEAFF,TGTGCCAGCAGCTACCTTAGGGGCGCTGAAGCTTTCTTT,once,NA,TRBV3-1/TRBV3-2,TRBJ1-1
CASSLARSDGYTF,TGTGCCAGCAGCTTAGCGCGGAGTGATGGCTACACCTTC,NA,NA,TRBV7-9,TRBJ1-2
CASSQQAPYGYTF,TGTGCCAGCAGTCAACAGGCCCCCTATGGCTACACCTTC,NA,NA,TRBV12-3/TRBV12-4,TRBJ1-2
CAGGTGKDQPQHF,TGTGCCGGTGGAACAGGGAAAGATCAGCCCCAGCATTTT,NA,NA,TRBV2,TRBJ1-5
CASSILAISNTGELFF,TGTGCCAGTAGTATACTCGCAATTTCGAACACCGGGGAGCTGTTTTTT,NA,NA,TRBV19,TRBJ2-2
CAWSTENNQPQHF,TGTGCCTGGAGTACGGAGAACAATCAGCCCCAGCATTTT,NA,NA,TRBV30,TRBJ1-5
CASSEMTGPLTDTQYF,TGTGCCAGCAGCGAAATGACAGGGCCCCTCACAGATACGCAGTATTTT,NA,TRBD1,TRBV9,TRBJ2-3
CASSYDNLSGNTIYF,TGCGCCAGCAGCTACGACAATCTCTCTGGAAACACCATATATTTT,NA,NA,TRBV5-1,TRBJ1-3
CASRGLTAGNTEAFF,TGTGCCAGCAGGGGACTTACGGCGGGGAACACTGAAGCTTTCTTT,NA,NA,TRBV6-5,TRBJ1-1
CASGLRGVNTEAFF,TGTGCTAGTGGTTTGAGGGGAGTGAACACTGAAGCTTTCTTT,NA,NA,TRBV12-5,TRBJ1-1
CASTQSGATDTQYF,TGTGCCAGCACTCAAAGCGGGGCGACAGATACGCAGTATTTT,NA,TRBD2,TRBV11-2,TRBJ2-3
CASLGDTEAFF,TGTGCCAGTCTGGGTGACACTGAAGCTTTCTTT,NA,NA,TRBV19,TRBJ1-1
CASSLAPTAGYAYEQYF,TGCGCCAGCAGCTTGGCTCCCACGGCGGGGTACGCCTACGAGCAGTACTTC,once,NA,TRBV5-1,TRBJ2-7
CASSLRTFGNQPQHF,TGTGCCAGCAGCCTCAGGACTTTTGGCAATCAGCCCCAGCATTTT,NA,NA,TRBV11-2,TRBJ1-5
CAISADFQGTEAFF,TGTGCCATCAGTGCCGACTTTCAGGGGACTGAAGCTTTCTTT,NA,NA,TRBV10-3,TRBJ1-1
CASSLAGQSTDTQYF,TGCGCCAGCAGCTTGGCGGGACAGAGCACAGATACGCAGTATTTT,NA,TRBD1,TRBV5-1,TRBJ2-3
CASSMGQDNYGYTF,TGTGCCAGCAGCATGGGACAGGATAACTATGGCTACACCTTC,once,TRBD1,TRBV5-5,TRBJ1-2
CASRWESGGGETQYF,TGTGCCAGCAGATGGGAATCTGGTGGGGGAGAGACCCAGTACTTC,NA,NA,TRBV2,TRBJ2-5
CASRARDDYEQYF,TGCGCCAGCAGGGCCCGGGACGACTACGAGCAGTACTTC,NA,NA,TRBV5-1,TRBJ2-7
CASSSAGKYGYTF,TGTGCCAGCAGCTCGGCCGGGAAGTATGGCTACACCTTC,NA,NA,TRBV9,TRBJ1-2
CASSSDTSSYGYTF,TGTGCCAGCAGCTCGGACACCTCTAGCTATGGCTACACCTTC,NA,NA,TRBV5-6,TRBJ1-2
CRGGAGRAGGNQPQHF,TGCCGCGGGGGGGCGGGACGGGCAGGGGGTAATCAGCCCCAGCATTTT,NA,TRBD1,TRBV29-1,TRBJ1-5
CASGRSAAENSPLHF,TGTGCCAGCGGGCGGTCGGCAGCCGAGAATTCACCCCTCCACTTT,NA,NA,TRBV6-5,TRBJ1-6
CASSLNPGRTYGYTF,TGTGCCAGCAGCTTAAATCCGGGTCGGACGTATGGCTACACCTTC,NA,NA,TRBV7-2,TRBJ1-2
CASSPGVAGEQYF,TGTGCCAGCAGCCCGGGAGTAGCGGGAGAGCAGTACTTC,NA,TRBD2,TRBV6-2/TRBV6-3,TRBJ2-7
CASNPGTWTPSPLHF,TGTGCCAGCAACCCAGGGACATGGACCCCTTCACCCCTCCACTTT,NA,NA,TRBV7-2,TRBJ1-6
CASRAGQGMNTEAFF,TGTGCCAGCAGGGCGGGACAGGGTATGAACACTGAAGCTTTCTTT,NA,TRBD1,TRBV2,TRBJ1-1
CSASLAGNTDTQYF,TGCAGTGCTAGTTTAGCGGGGAACACAGATACGCAGTATTTT,NA,TRBD2,TRBV20-1,TRBJ2-3
CAISGGQSTDTQYF,TGTGCCATCAGTGGGGGACAGAGCACAGATACGCAGTATTTT,NA,TRBD1,TRBV10-3,TRBJ2-3
CASSFLGPQHF,TGTGCCAGCAGCTTTCTGGGGCCCCAGCATTTT,NA,NA,TRBV5-8,TRBJ1-5